These 25 T cell receptor beta chains share one sample of origin, sequenced in a study of beta chain features in type 1 diabetes. Since all of the isolated RNA was reverse transcribed, expressed TCRB transcripts were what got sequenced. Clones were read by immunoSEQ multiplex PCR, and TCRdb kept only the in-frame ones, dropping some. The sample holds 150,000 or so clones, just over 9% seen once. The sample was central memory CD4+ T cells from blood. Receptors were obtained from a man aged 18 to 29 in good health.

The V and J genes are TRBV18 and TRBJ2-3, with TRBD2 matching over 9 bases. The V gene's germline CDR1 is KGHSH and CDR2 LQKENI. With V trimmed by 1 base and J by 5 bases, 7 bases remained unmatched. The CDR3 length is 16 residues. In DNA form, the CDR3 reads TGTGCCAGCTCACCACAGGGCGGGGGGGCCATAGATACGCAGTATTTT. It is translated as CASSPQGGGAIDTQYF.

The rearrangement links TRBV13 to TRBJ1-2; 7 positions agree with TRBD1. The trim removed 3 bases at V and 3 bases at J, leaving 7 bases unmatched. The CDR3 sequence is 15 residues long. The germline V gene has CDR1 PRHDT and CDR2 FYEKMQ (reference sequence). CDR3 DNA sequence: TGTGCCAGCAGCTTCGGAGGGGGCAGGGACTATGGCTACACCTTC. Protein product: CASSFGGGRDYGYTF. The full variable domain, in which reference TRBV13 and TRBJ1-2 provide the parts outside the CDR3, is AAGVIQSPRHLIKEKRETATLKCYPIPRHDTVYWYQQGPGQDPQFLISFYEKMQSDKGSIPDRFSAQQFSDYHSELNMSSLELGDSALYFCASSFGGGRDYGYTFGSGTRLTVV.

This clone was seen a handful of times. V gene TRBV2 combines with J gene TRBJ2-5; D call uncertain. The germline gives CDR1 SNHLY, CDR2 FYNNEI. The CDR3 covers 15 residues. Trimming removed 6 bases from V and 0 bases from J, with 14 bases in between. CDR3 nucleotide sequence: TGTGCCAGCAGCGGAGTCCAAAGTAACCAAGAGACCCAGTACTTC. It is translated as CASSGVQSNQETQYF.

This clone was detected ten times or more. V gene TRBV5-1 combines with J gene TRBJ1-1, with D tentatively TRBD1 (5 bases). CDR1 is SGHRS, CDR2 YFSETQ, per germline. The CDR3 loop spans 16 amino acids. Trimming removed 9 bases at V and 0 bases at J, with 21 bases between. The CDR3 DNA follows: TGCGCCACCACCCCCGGGTTTAGGGGAATGAACACTGAAGCTTTCTTT. Its protein product is CATTPGFRGMNTEAFF.

In this sample, this clone turned up a few times. The gene calls are TRBV9 and TRBJ2-5; 8 bases agree with TRBD2. Looked up from germline, CDR1 is SGDLS and CDR2 is YYNGEE. The ends lost 3 bases at V and 4 bases at J; junction bases unmatched: 11. The CDR3 has 16 residues. CDR3: CASSARSAGGGETQYF. The CDR3 DNA reads TGTGCCAGCAGCGCCCGCAGCGCGGGGGGAGGAGAGACCCAGTACTTC.

The chain couples TRBV7-9 to TRBJ2-5; weak D call: TRBD1 (5 bases). This CDR3 spans 15 amino acids. Trimming pared 0 bases from V and 11 bases from J, leaving 19 bases between. Germline V gives CDR1 SEHNR, CDR2 FQNEAQ (reference sequence). CDR3 sequence (DNA): TGTGCCAGCAGCTTAGCAGGCGCAGGGTCGGGTGAGCAGTACTTC. It specifies CASSLAGAGSGEQYF.

In this sample, this clone turned up many times. This chain connects TRBV10-3 to TRBJ2-3; TRBD2 is a possible D gene (6 bases). The CDR3 is 14 residues long. Trimming took 3 bases from V and 2 from J, leaving 9 bases between them. Looked up from germline, CDR1 is ENHRY and CDR2 is SYGVKD. Here the CDR3 DNA reads TGTGCCATCAGTGAACCGGGAGACACAGATACGCAGTATTTT. This sequence encodes CAISEPGDTDTQYF.

The V and J genes are TRBV5-4 and TRBJ2-3; maybe TRBD2 (5 bases). The CDR3 totals 16 residues. CDR1 is SGHNT and CDR2 is YYREEE in the germline V gene (reference sequence). Trimming took 4 bases from V and 6 from J, leaving 21 bases between them. Here the CDR3 DNA reads TGTGCCAGCAGCCCCCGCTTGACTACAACTGTGGATACGCAGTATTTT. It is translated as CASSPRLTTTVDTQYF.

The chain combines TRBV7-2 with TRBJ1-6; D is perhaps TRBD1 (6 bases). Per the germline V gene, CDR1 is SGHTA and CDR2 is FQGNSA. This CDR3 is built from 14 residues. The V and J ends lost 5 bases and 6 bases respectively, with 11 bases between them. CDR3 sequence: CASSPGQPNSPLHF. In DNA form, the CDR3 reads TGTGCCAGCAGCCCCGGACAGCCTAATTCACCCCTCCACTTT.

The chain couples TRBV30 to TRBJ1-2, with unresolved D. The CDR3 extends over 12 amino acids. The V gene lost 3 bases and the J gene lost 4 bases, with 9 bases spanning the gap. CDR1 and CDR2 (germline): GTSNPN, SVGIG (reference sequence). The CDR3 region is CAWSPSGYGYTF. DNA of the CDR3: TGTGCCTGGAGCCCGTCGGGCTATGGCTACACCTTC.

This clone was observed a handful of times. CDR3 loop: CASATAGQLGANVLTF. CDR3 in DNA: TGTGCCAGCGCCACCGCGGGGCAGTTGGGGGCCAACGTCCTGACTTTC. The chain is built from TRBV28 and TRBJ2-6; TRBD2 is a possible D gene (6 bases). Germline V gene sequence: CDR1 MDHEN, CDR2 SYDVKM. The V and J ends lost 8 bases and 4 bases respectively, with 18 bases between them. This CDR3 spans 16 amino acids.

The genes are TRBV6-1 and TRBJ2-2; 9 bases map to TRBD1. In germline, CDR1 is MNHNS, CDR2 SASEGT. Losses at the gene ends were 4 bases for V and 3 bases for J; bases not matched to a gene: 6. This CDR3 comprises 16 residues. CDR3 amino acids: CASSALRTGDTGELFF. As DNA, the CDR3 is TGTGCCAGCAGTGCCCTGCGGACAGGGGACACCGGGGAGCTGTTTTTT.

The genes are TRBV6-1 and TRBJ2-3; maybe TRBD1 (6 bases). CDR3 length equals 16 residues. With 0 bases removed from V and 2 bases from J, the gap between germline ends came to 12 bases. Germline lookup yields CDR1 MNHNS and CDR2 SASEGT. CDR3 in amino acids: CASSEALRGTTDTQYF. The CDR3 nucleotides are TGTGCCAGCAGTGAAGCGCTAAGGGGGACCACAGATACGCAGTATTTT.

This clone turned up a few times. V and J are TRBV9 and TRBJ1-1; 9 positions agree with TRBD1. The CDR3 sequence is 15 residues long. The germline CDR1 and CDR2 sequences are SGDLS and YYNGEE. V shed 0 bases and J 8 bases; nucleotides not matched to a gene: 8. CDR3 DNA sequence: TGTGCCAGCAGCGTAGCGGGACAGGGCGTTACCGAAGCTTTCTTT. Its protein is CASSVAGQGVTEAFF.

This clone has more than one count but fewer than ten. DNA for the CDR3: TGTGCCAGTAGATCTGGACAGAACTATGGCTACACCTTC. Translation gives CASRSGQNYGYTF. This chain joins TRBV19 and TRBJ1-2, with D possibly TRBD1 on 6 matching bases. Germline CDR1 and CDR2: LNHDA and SQIVND (reference sequence). The ends were cut back, 6 bases at V and 2 bases at J, with 10 bases in the middle. The CDR3 contains 13 residues.

In its sample, this clone was seen a few times. The V gene is TRBV5-4, the J gene TRBJ2-7; no clear D. This CDR3 contains 14 residues. V lost 0 bases, J lost 7 bases, and 14 bases lay in between. Germline values: CDR1 SGHNT, CDR2 YYREEE (reference sequence). CDR3 sequence (DNA): TGTGCCAGCAGCTTGGCTGGAGCTCCATCGGAGCAGTACTTC. It translates to CASSLAGAPSEQYF.

V usage is TRBV6-1 and J usage is TRBJ2-7, with D unresolved. The germline V and J ends were trimmed by 4 bases and 4 bases, with 14 bases remaining between them. Per germline, CDR1 MNHNS and CDR2 SASEGT. The CDR3 loop spans 14 amino acids. CDR3 in DNA: TGTGCCAGCAGTGGAGCGATTCTCAGGTACGAGCAGTACTTC. It translates to CASSGAILRYEQYF.

This clone was detected only a few times. V is TRBV5-6 and J is TRBJ2-7; no firm D call. The CDR3 covers 14 residues. The V gene lost 3 bases and the J gene lost 0 bases, with 10 bases spanning the gap. Germline CDR1 is SGHDT and CDR2 is YYEEEE. The CDR3 loop is CASSSQTVSYEQYF. The DNA for the CDR3 is TGTGCCAGCAGCTCCCAGACTGTCTCCTACGAGCAGTACTTC.

The chain couples TRBV5-1 to TRBJ2-1; 8 bases align to TRBD2. J lost 4 bases, V lost 0 bases, and 6 bases had no gene match. Germline lookup yields CDR1 SGHRS and CDR2 YFSETQ. The CDR3 has 16 residues. CDR3 sequence: CASSLVSGGDYNEQFF. The CDR3 region has the DNA TGCGCCAGCAGCTTGGTTTCGGGGGGGGATTACAATGAGCAGTTCTTC.

This clone was counted only a few times. The rearrangement uses TRBV11-3 and TRBJ2-1; 10 bases line up with TRBD2. J gave up 8 bases and V 5 bases, and 12 bases lay outside the gene matches. Germline V CDR1 and CDR2: SGHNT, YENEEA. CDR3 length: 16 amino acids. CDR3 sequence reads: CASSPESGGAGDEQFF. The DNA for the CDR3 is TGTGCCAGCAGCCCAGAGAGCGGGGGGGCCGGGGATGAGCAGTTCTTC.

This rearrangement joins TRBV19 to TRBJ2-2; unclear D gene. Germline V lookup: CDR1 LNHDA, CDR2 SQIVND (reference sequence). There are 14 residues in the CDR3. V dropped 5 bases and J dropped 3 bases, with 10 bases sitting between them. DNA of the CDR3: TGTGCCAGTAGTGCCCGAGTTGACACCGGGGAGCTGTTTTTT. Translating gives CASSARVDTGELFF.

The chain combines TRBV19 with TRBJ2-1; possible D gene TRBD1, 5 bases. V shed 6 bases and J shed 0 bases, with 15 bases lying between them. Looked up from germline, CDR1 is LNHDA and CDR2 is SQIVND (reference sequence). The CDR3 loop spans 16 amino acids. CDR3 amino acids: CASSHRQSSSYNEQFF. The CDR3, as DNA: TGTGCCAGTAGCCACCGACAGTCGAGCTCCTACAATGAGCAGTTCTTC.

This clone was detected ten times or more. The chain links TRBV19 to TRBJ1-5; TRBD1 aligns across 8 bases. Per germline, CDR1 LNHDA and CDR2 SQIVND (reference sequence). Unmatched junction bases numbered 8, after V lost 4 bases and J lost 6 bases. The CDR3 runs to 15 residues. CDR3 sequence: CASSTWQGAGQPQHF. The CDR3 DNA sequence: TGTGCCAGTAGTACTTGGCAGGGGGCTGGTCAGCCCCAGCATTTT.

This clone was seen only a few times. The CDR3 DNA reads as TGTGCCAGCAGCCGGGACAGGAGCACAGATACGCAGTATTTT. Translation: CASSRDRSTDTQYF. The V call is TRBV7-2, the J call TRBJ2-3; 8 nucleotides line up with TRBD1. From germline, CDR1 is SGHTA and CDR2 FQGNSA. The length of the CDR3 is 14 residues. J was trimmed by 0 bases and V by 5 bases; bases with no gene match: 1.

This clone was detected a few times. This sequence joins TRBV9 and TRBJ1-2, with D unclear. Germline V CDR1 and CDR2: SGDLS, YYNGEE. Deletions cut 1 base from V and 8 bases from J, with 9 bases between. The CDR3 sequence is 12 residues long. The CDR3 is CASSVPQWGYTF. CDR3 bases: TGTGCCAGCAGCGTACCCCAGTGGGGCTACACCTTC.